Each of the 9 T cell receptor beta chains below was sequenced from the same sample in a study of cytomegalovirus exposure and HLA in healthy donors. Both 60 Vbeta primers and 13 Jbeta primers went into the PCR. TCRdb's copy holds only in-frame clones and misses some; the assay was immunoSEQ multiplex PCR. Of over 40,000 clones in the sample, approximately 67% were seen once. The sequenced material came from PBMCs. The receptor source for this set is a man aged 25 to 40 in good health and CMV-seronegative.

This chain uses TRBV30 with TRBJ1-5; D might be TRBD1 (5 bases). Germline V gene lookup returns CDR1 GTSNPN and CDR2 SVGIG (reference sequence). The V and J ends lost 3 bases and 6 bases respectively, with 18 bases between them. This CDR3 has 15 amino acids. CDR3 nucleotides: TGTGCCTGGAGCCGCCAGACGGTAGGGGTTCAGCCCCAGCATTTT. This sequence encodes CAWSRQTVGVQPQHF.

This clone was seen a few times. The rearrangement links TRBV27 to TRBJ1-4; the D is unclear. Germline-derived CDR1 and CDR2 are MNHEY and SMNVEV (reference sequence). This CDR3 comprises 18 residues. Trimming took 3 bases from V and 8 from J, leaving 25 bases between them. The DNA for the CDR3 is TGTGCCAGCAGTTTCTTTGCGGGTTCGACCCCTCGGCGCGAAAAACTGTTTTTT. This encodes CASSFFAGSTPRREKLFF.

The chain employs TRBV10-3 and TRBJ2-1, with 12 bases fitting TRBD2. Germline assignment: CDR1 ENHRY and CDR2 SYGVKD. The CDR3 runs 15 residues. Germline trimming cut 6 bases from V and 6 bases from J; bases unmatched to any gene: 6. The DNA of the CDR3 is TGTGCCATCAGACCACTAGCGGGAGGTGGCAATGAGCAGTTCTTC. Protein: CAIRPLAGGGNEQFF.

This chain links TRBV11-2 with TRBJ2-5, with 8 nucleotides matching TRBD2. The CDR3 sequence is 15 residues long. Unmatched junction bases numbered 3, after V lost 1 base and J lost 2 bases. Germline CDR1 SGHAT, CDR2 FQNNGV. Here the CDR3 DNA reads TGTGCCAGCAGCTTAGTACTAGCGGTACAAGAGACCCAGTACTTC. This codes for CASSLVLAVQETQYF.

The chain uses TRBV7-6 and TRBJ2-7; possible D gene TRBD1, 5 bases. This CDR3 region has 16 residues. V dropped 1 base and J dropped 2 bases, with 15 bases sitting between them. Germline V gene lookup returns CDR1 SGHVS and CDR2 FNYEAQ. CDR3 coding DNA: TGTGCCAGCAGCTTAGTTGCAGGGATGTTCCCCTACGAGCAGTACTTC. Its translation: CASSLVAGMFPYEQYF.

The V gene is TRBV7-2, the J gene TRBJ2-4, with 11 bases fitting TRBD1. The junction had 2 bases not matched to a gene; V was cut back by 1 base and J by 6 bases. This CDR3 is built from 15 residues. Per the germline V gene, CDR1 is SGHTA and CDR2 is FQGNSA. The CDR3 here is CASSLGTGGLNIQYF. CDR3 coding DNA: TGTGCCAGCAGCTTAGGGACAGGGGGCTTAAACATTCAGTACTTC.

The rearrangement joins TRBV9 to TRBJ2-7, with a weak D call TRBD1 (5 bases). Deletions cut 0 bases from V and 3 bases from J, with 13 bases between. The CDR3 length is 15 residues. The germline gives CDR1 SGDLS, CDR2 YYNGEE. The CDR3: CASSVDGRANYEQYF. The CDR3 DNA reads as TGTGCCAGCAGCGTAGATGGCAGGGCGAACTACGAGCAGTACTTC.

This clone has a single count. The V and J genes are TRBV2 and TRBJ1-2, with D perhaps matching TRBD1 (6 bases). Germline V CDR1 and CDR2: SNHLY, FYNNEI. V lost 1 base and J lost 9, with 24 bases in between. The CDR3 is 17 amino acids. The CDR3 spells CASSEEATSTGRSRYTF. The CDR3, as DNA: TGTGCCAGCAGTGAAGAAGCAACTTCGACAGGTCGATCTCGCTACACCTTC. Full variable domain (outside the CDR3, taken from reference TRBV2 and TRBJ1-2): EPEVTQTPSHQVTQMGQEVILRCVPISNHLYFYWYRQILGQKVEFLVSFYNNEISEKSEIFDDQFSVERPDGSNFTLKIRSTKLEDSAMYFCASSEEATSTGRSRYTFGSGTRLTVV.

This clone was seen just once. This chain uses TRBV25-1 with TRBJ2-6, with D possibly TRBD1 on 6 matching bases. V shed 3 bases and J shed 11 bases, with 8 bases lying between them. Germline assignment: CDR1 MGHDK and CDR2 SYGVNS. The CDR3 runs to 12 residues. CDR3 loop: CASSDRGDVLTF. CDR3 coding DNA: TGTGCCAGCAGTGACAGGGGAGACGTCCTGACTTTC. Variable domain in full (rest from reference TRBV25-1 and TRBJ2-6): EADIYQTPRYLVIGTGKKITLECSQTMGHDKMYWYQQDPGMELHLIHYSYGVNSTEKGDLSSESTVSRIRTEHFPLTLESARPSHTSQYLCASSDRGDVLTFGAGSRLTVL.